This record looks at one T cell receptor beta chain sequence and its context. TCRdb re-derived calls from the RT-PCR reads in MiXCR, one entry per CDR3 protein. The sample lists about 680,000 distinct CDR3 sequences, 14% occurring once. The ends lost 10 bases at V and 3 bases at J; junction bases unmatched: 5. Germline assignment: CDR1 MNHNY and CDR2 SVGAGI (reference sequence). The CDR3 is 13 amino acids. This receptor was identified in a female donor in good health, serving as a healthy control. The chain uses TRBV6-6 and TRBJ2-7; TRBD1 matches 11 bases. Sequences were obtained from memory CD4+ T cells from blood. The CDR3 is CATSGQGVYEQYF. The CDR3, as DNA: TGTGCCACCTCGGGACAGGGGGTCTACGAGCAGTACTTC.